This T cell receptor (beta chain) was identified in a study of shared clonotypes between healthy human individuals. As concerns this clone: Its antigen is not identified. This likely reflects a read error, since a far larger clone is one base away. Other DNA variants within this sample encode the same CDR3.

Whole-study findings and limits: An expected dependence of interdonor clonotype sharing on sequencing depth was noted.

Donors included only healthy HIV-negative adults lacking recent acute infections or vaccinations. The authors distributed each subset's genomic DNA evenly over several immunoSEQ plates. Unsorted PBMC replicate PCRs used approximately 300 ng DNA, approximately 30,000 T cell genomes. Sequenced by immunoSEQ multiplex PCR; TCRdb stores in-frame clones only, minus some. This repertoire shows about 490,000 clones, roughly 80% found once; its top ten account for about 12%. Sequenced input: PBMCs. The clonotype comes from a woman in her forties in good health. Some clones in this sample may be carry-over from other donors' samples.

CDR3: CASSPPGANVLTF. The CDR3 coding sequence is TGTGCCAGCAGTCCCCCTGGTGCCAACGTCCTGACTTTC. The chain couples TRBV6-1 to TRBJ2-6; D is undetermined. Germline V CDR1 and CDR2: MNHNS, SASEGT. The length of the CDR3 is 13 residues.